One and the same sample provided the 20 T cell receptor beta chains below, sequenced in a study of beta chain features in type 1 diabetes. The authors reverse transcribed all of the isolated RNA, so sequencing captured expressed TCRB transcripts. Sequencing used immunoSEQ multiplex PCR; TCRdb keeps in-frame clones, though not all of them. The sample records hundreds of thousands of clones, 15% to 19% being singletons. Sample: naive CD4+ T cells from blood. Receptors originate from a man between 18 and 35 years old in good health.

Only a few counts were recorded for this clone. The chain uses TRBV9 and TRBJ1-5; D is perhaps TRBD1 (5 bases). The ends were cut back, 3 bases at V and 3 bases at J, with 10 bases in the middle. Germline CDR1 and CDR2: SGDLS and YYNGEE. The CDR3 is 14 amino acids. CDR3 sequence: CASSATEANQPQHF. The CDR3 region has the DNA TGTGCCAGCAGCGCGACAGAAGCCAATCAGCCCCAGCATTTT.

The chain is built from TRBV7-9 and TRBJ1-5; 7 bases map to TRBD1. CDR1 is SEHNR, CDR2 FQNEAQ, per germline (reference sequence). The CDR3 has 15 amino acids. V was clipped by 4 bases and J by 7 bases; unmatched bases: 10. CDR3 in DNA: TGTGCCAGCAGCTCCTACACAGGGGTCCAACAGCCCCAGCATTTT. This sequence encodes CASSSYTGVQQPQHF.

CDR3 region: CSVRTGAAMNTEAFF. DNA for the CDR3: TGCAGCGTTCGGACAGGGGCGGCTATGAACACTGAAGCTTTCTTT. The chain links TRBV29-1 to TRBJ1-1; 9 bases align to TRBD1. The CDR3 has 15 residues. Germline V gives CDR1 SQVTM, CDR2 ANQGSEA. With V trimmed by 5 bases and J by 0 bases, 7 bases remained unmatched.

This clone has just a few counts. V usage is TRBV2 and J usage is TRBJ1-6; 8 bases map to TRBD1. The germline CDR1 and CDR2 sequences are SNHLY and FYNNEI. J was trimmed by 8 bases and V by 6 bases; bases with no gene match: 9. The CDR3 is 15 residues long. The CDR3 sequence is CASRKDRGGYSPLHF. DNA of the CDR3: TGTGCCAGCAGGAAAGACAGGGGAGGTTATTCACCCCTCCACTTT.

This clone was picked up a small number of times. V is TRBV5-6 and J is TRBJ2-6; unclear D gene. The V gene lost 4 bases and the J gene lost 0 bases, with 8 bases spanning the gap. In germline, CDR1 is SGHDT, CDR2 YYEEEE. The CDR3 extends over 15 amino acids. The CDR3 nucleotides read TGTGCCAGCAGCCCACCCGGCTCTGGGGCCAACGTCCTGACTTTC. This gives the protein CASSPPGSGANVLTF.

The table lists this clone with a few counts. The rearrangement joins TRBV18 to TRBJ2-7, with 7 bases fitting TRBD1. With V trimmed by 0 bases and J by 7 bases, 6 bases remained unmatched. This CDR3 contains 14 residues. In germline, CDR1 is KGHSH, CDR2 LQKENI. The CDR3 DNA sequence: TGTGCCAGCTCACCACCAGGAAACAGGGGAGAGCAGTACTTC. Its translation: CASSPPGNRGEQYF.

This chain connects TRBV11-2 to TRBJ2-6, with D hard to call. V lost 0 bases to trimming and J lost 0 bases, with 9 bases between them. The germline V gene encodes CDR1 SGHAT and CDR2 FQNNGV. The CDR3 covers 17 residues. The CDR3 loop reads CASSLDYWSSGANVLTF. CDR3 nucleotide sequence: TGTGCCAGCAGCTTAGATTACTGGAGCTCTGGGGCCAACGTCCTGACTTTC.

The genes are TRBV7-2 and TRBJ2-7; D remains unclear. From germline, CDR1 is SGHTA and CDR2 FQGNSA. Trimming took 3 bases from V and 2 from J, leaving 8 bases between them. There are 13 residues in the CDR3. The CDR3 nucleotides read TGTGCCAGCAGCTTTAGGGTTCCCTACGAGCAGTACTTC. This sequence encodes CASSFRVPYEQYF.

In its sample, this clone was seen a few times. V usage is TRBV29-1 and J usage is TRBJ2-5, with 9 bases that match TRBD2. V was clipped by 6 bases and J by 5 bases; unmatched bases: 13. The CDR3 has 15 amino acids. CDR1 is SQVTM and CDR2 is ANQGSEA in the germline V gene. The CDR3 loop reads CSVRTSASREETQYF. The CDR3 nucleotides read TGCAGCGTCCGGACTAGCGCCAGTAGGGAGGAGACCCAGTACTTC.

The chain joins TRBV7-9 to TRBJ2-7; TRBD2 matches 8 bases. V lost 2 bases and J lost 2; bases outside the gene matches: 8. Germline V CDR1 and CDR2: SEHNR, FQNEAQ (reference sequence). This CDR3 spans 16 amino acids. CDR3 bases: TGTGCCAGCAGCTTAATCCAGCGGGAGTTCCCCTACGAGCAGTACTTC. Protein sequence: CASSLIQREFPYEQYF.

This clone was found a few times. J is TRBJ1-3 and V is TRBV27; 7 nucleotides agree with TRBD1. Germline V gene lookup returns CDR1 MNHEY and CDR2 SMNVEV (reference sequence). The CDR3 loop spans 15 amino acids. The V gene end was trimmed by 2 bases and the J gene end by 9 bases; junction bases not matched to a gene: 10. The CDR3 loop reads CASSLRQGPRSTIYF. The CDR3 DNA reads as TGTGCCAGCAGTTTAAGACAGGGTCCTCGATCCACCATATATTTT.

The J gene is TRBJ1-5, the V gene TRBV2; TRBD1 matches 7 bases. The CDR3 is 16 amino acids. V trimming: 1 base; J trimming: 3 bases; junction bases outside the gene matches: 6. Germline loops: CDR1 SNHLY, CDR2 FYNNEI. The CDR3 nucleotides are TGTGCCAGCAGTGAAGTTACAGGGGTACCCAATCAGCCCCAGCATTTT. Protein product: CASSEVTGVPNQPQHF.

V usage is TRBV7-8 and J usage is TRBJ1-2, with TRBD1 identical over 12 bases. The CDR3 extends over 16 amino acids. CDR1 is SGHVS, CDR2 FQNEAQ, per germline. V gave up 5 bases and J gave up 6 bases; unmatched junction bases: 10. CDR3 sequence reads: CASSGDRGRGEDGYTF. The CDR3 nucleotides are TGTGCCAGCAGCGGGGACAGGGGGCGAGGAGAGGATGGCTACACCTTC.

The genes are TRBV2 and TRBJ2-5; 9 positions match TRBD2. The germline V gene has CDR1 SNHLY and CDR2 FYNNEI. The CDR3 is 15 residues long. Germline trimming cut 6 bases from V and 2 bases from J; bases unmatched to any gene: 7. The CDR3, as DNA: TGTGCCAGCAGGCGGGAGGGCCAAAGTCAAGAGACCCAGTACTTC. It is translated as CASRREGQSQETQYF. Based on the CDR3 plus reference TRBV2 and TRBJ2-5, the full variable domain is EPEVTQTPSHQVTQMGQEVILRCVPISNHLYFYWYRQILGQKVEFLVSFYNNEISEKSEIFDDQFSVERPDGSNFTLKIRSTKLEDSAMYFCASRREGQSQETQYFGPGTRLLVL.

This clone was found a few times. Distinct nucleotide sequences in the sample also encode this CDR3. V gene TRBV7-3 combines with J gene TRBJ2-7, with 8 bases lining up with TRBD2. Germline V gene lookup returns CDR1 SGHTA and CDR2 FQGTGA. V lost 6 bases, J lost 0 bases, and 7 bases stayed unmatched. This CDR3 has 15 residues. CDR3 in DNA: TGTGCCAGCAGTAGAACTAGCGGCAGCTCCTACGAGCAGTACTTC. Protein sequence: CASSRTSGSSYEQYF.

This chain connects TRBV29-1 to TRBJ2-3, with no clear D. Germline CDR1 reads SQVTM; CDR2 reads ANQGSEA. V gave up 8 bases and J gave up 2 bases, with 14 bases separating them. The CDR3 consists of 13 residues. The CDR3, as DNA: TGCAGCCTACAGAGGCGGCTCACAGATACGCAGTATTTT. Residues: CSLQRRLTDTQYF.

This clone has more than one count but fewer than ten. The rearrangement uses TRBV7-2 and TRBJ1-2, with a weak D call TRBD1 (6 bases). The V end was cut by 3 bases, the J end by 2 bases, with 13 bases between. The germline V gene has CDR1 SGHTA and CDR2 FQGNSA. The CDR3 sequence is 15 residues long. The CDR3 DNA follows: TGTGCCAGCAGCTTCCAGGGGAGGGCCAACTATGGCTACACCTTC. It specifies CASSFQGRANYGYTF.

This clone was seen only a few times. The chain joins TRBV7-9 to TRBJ1-2; D gene unclear. Germline CDR1 reads SEHNR; CDR2 reads FQNEAQ (reference sequence). V gave up 1 base and J gave up 0 bases, with 6 bases separating them. The CDR3 covers 14 residues. The DNA for the CDR3 is TGTGCCAGCAGCTTAGGCATTTCTAACTATGGCTACACCTTC. Translation gives CASSLGISNYGYTF.

V and J are TRBV7-2 and TRBJ2-1, with 7 bases matching TRBD1. V lost 2 bases to trimming and J lost 3 bases; unmatched junction nucleotides: 4. Germline V gene sequence: CDR1 SGHTA, CDR2 FQGNSA. CDR3 length equals 15 residues. Here the CDR3 reads CASSLTRGFYNEQFF. The CDR3 region has the DNA TGTGCCAGCAGCTTAACCAGGGGGTTCTACAATGAGCAGTTCTTC.

This clone turned up a few times. The J gene is TRBJ2-7, the V gene TRBV4-2; 12 positions match TRBD2. J lost 2 bases, V lost 1 base, and 0 bases had no gene match. The CDR3 extends over 15 amino acids. CDR1 LGHNA and CDR2 YNFKEQ come from the germline V gene. CDR3 sequence reads: CASSQASGRAYEQYF. The CDR3, as DNA: TGTGCCAGCAGCCAAGCTAGCGGGAGGGCCTACGAGCAGTACTTC.